This T cell receptor (beta chain) was sequenced in a study of shared clonotypes between healthy human individuals (dated by TCRdb to between 2020 and 2021). Notes on the research overall: The cohort comprised two women and a few men aged 18 to 49 years. Each donor's leukapheresis produced roughly between roughly 0.85 and 10 billion PBMCs. Different laboratories and diverse techniques were used to prepare libraries and sequence TCR repertoires, to increase sequencing depth and limit assay-specific biases. To estimate repertoire size and how much clonotype sharing occurs between individuals, the study deeply sequenced the blood TCR repertoires of 5 or 6 healthy adults. For each donor, CD4 naive and CD4 memory were each run on three plates, CD8 naive on two plates, and CD8 memory on one plate. General findings and caveats noted by the study authors: Higher generation probabilities were observed for clonotypes shared by all four sorted-subset donors than for non-shared clonotypes. Rarefaction of sorted-subset datasets indicated incomplete sequencing despite the large sequencing depth. Naive subsets generally had larger estimated clonotype richness than memory subsets. The genetic and exposure-history diversity represented was limited by the small number of donors. Sampling was restricted to blood, and TCR repertoires in tissues likely differ from the TCR repertoires found in blood. About 5% of naive CD4, 3.5% of naive CD8, 2.3% of memory CD4, and 0.35% to 0.4% of memory CD8 clonotypes were shared across a few donors. Pairwise subsampling indicated that sequencing depth was expected to affect the degree of clonotype sharing among donors.

The donors were healthy, HIV-negative adults who had no recently reported acute infections or vaccinations. Every donor was a Caucasian adult living in Nashville, Tennessee, USA. CD4+ T cells were enriched by magnetic negative selection, after which naive cells were positively selected on CD45RA and the negative fraction was taken as the memory subset. Blood was collected by leukapheresis, and PBMCs were isolated by Ficoll-Histopaque density gradient centrifugation and then cryopreserved in liquid nitrogen vapor phase. Analytical flow cytometry was used to check the purity and quantity of every magnetically sorted T cell population. Genomic DNA was isolated from each sorted fraction and quantified by UV absorbance on a Nanodrop 2000c. A word on this clone: Its antigen is still unknown. Per-base quality was not reported, and no clone a single base away is much larger than it.

TCR CDR3 regions were amplified from genomic DNA by multiplex PCR using the deep immunoSEQ assay. Extracted genomic DNA from each cell subset was distributed evenly across all wells of several immunoSEQ 96-well plates, and each plate was treated as a replicate. For sorted subsets, around 0.2 ug genomic DNA, equal to some 28,000 T cell genomes, was loaded into each replicate PCR. Purified libraries were quantified with a Qubit 3.0 fluorometer, sized on a Bioanalyzer 2100, and re-quantified with the KAPA Library Quantification kit. A separate single-read 150-cycle Illumina NextSeq 550 flow cell was used to sequence each immunoSEQ 96-well plate. Regarding the original processing steps: Because only junctional sequences without quality scores were contained in the immunoSEQ output, filtering matching that applied to full-length reads could not be performed. Sequences were annotated with PyIR, a Python wrapper for IgBLAST v1.9, and V/J genes and CDR3 were assigned using IMGT germline references. Reads were removed for weak V/J assignments (E-value above 1e-6), missing CDR3, stop codons, out-of-frame junctions, or ambiguous translated residues. A V3J clonotype was defined by an identical inferred V gene, J gene, and CDR3 amino acid sequence. Percentage overlap between repertoires was calculated by dividing the number of shared unique clonotypes by the size of the smaller repertoire. RTK rarefaction, the Chao1 estimator, and Recon v2.1 estimates of unobserved clonotypes were used to assess repertoire richness. For all TCRbeta clonotypes obtained by the gDNA method from a handful of donors, generation probabilities were computed with OLGA. Sourced from immuneACCESS, this table was stored by TCRdb with only in-frame sequences that have V and J called. A share of the clones is absent; for the studies checked, an unresolved V gene accounts for under half, and the remainder has no known explanation. V and J calls and clone size follow that table, whereas D and trimming were derived from the DNA. The sample table shows about 1.1 million clones, and about 72% are seen once. The ten largest clones capture about 0.89% of the sample.

Reading the germline V gene gives CDR1 MGHRA and CDR2 YSYEKL. The cysteine opens and the phenylalanine closes a CDR3 of 18 amino acids. Solely the CDR3 DNA is kept, with 54 bases framed from the first base. V is cut by 3 bases and J by 3 bases, and the space between the germline ends is 24 bases. The chain uses TRBV4-1 and TRBJ2-7; the D gene is tentatively TRBD1 or TRBD2, each matching 5 bases. The sequence derives from a man younger than 35 in good health. Some clones in this sample may be carry-over from other donors' samples. Sample: memory CD4+ T cells from PBMCs. What the cell subset or site label conveys for this sample: CD45RA-negative fraction. In nucleotides, the sequence is TGCGCCAGCAGCCAGTCTAGGGGACGGCGAGCCCTCCTCTACGAGCAGTACTTC. Its amino acids are CASSQSRGRRALLYEQYF.